These 14 T cell receptor beta chains share one sample of origin, sequenced in a study of CD8+CD57+ T cells in acquired aplastic anemia. Genomic DNA acted as the template from which TCR beta VDJ combination and CDR3 sequence profiling were carried out. TCRdb re-called the reads through MiXCR, storing one row per CDR3 protein. The table lists under 250,000 distinct CDR3 sequences, 50% to 70% of them singletons. CD8+CD57+ cell expansion had been shown by flow cytometry in patients chosen for sequencing. The sequenced sample was sorted CD4+, CD8+, or CD8+CD57+ T cells (not recorded which) from PBMCs. The receptors come from a human donor with aplastic anemia.

This clonotype occurred once. V and J are TRBV10-3 and TRBJ2-3, with TRBD2 as a possible D gene (6 bases). Germline CDR1 is ENHRY and CDR2 is SYGVKD. V gave up 4 bases and J gave up 6 bases, with 8 bases separating them. This CDR3 is 12 amino acids long. The CDR3 loop is CAISGGEDTQYF. The CDR3 DNA sequence: TGTGCCATCAGTGGGGGGGAGGATACGCAGTATTTT.

This clonotype was recorded at least ten times. The chain combines TRBV19 with TRBJ1-5; D gene ambiguous. This CDR3 has 14 amino acids. Trimming took off 5 bases at V and 0 bases at J, with 8 bases between the two ends. Germline V gene data show CDR1 as LNHDA and CDR2 as SQIVND (reference sequence). The CDR3 loop reads CASSDLFSNQPQHF. CDR3 DNA: TGTGCCAGTAGTGATCTGTTTAGCAATCAGCCCCAGCATTTT.

Many counts were recorded for this clonotype. The chain uses TRBV20-1 and TRBJ1-5; D possibly corresponds to TRBD1 (6 bases). V was shortened by 4 bases and J by 6 bases, with 16 bases between the two germline ends. Germline V gene sequence: CDR1 DFQATT, CDR2 SNEGSKA (reference sequence). The length of the CDR3 is 14 residues. For the CDR3, the DNA is TGCAGTGCTAAGGCAGGGACACCGAGTCAGCCCCAGCATTTT. It translates to CSAKAGTPSQPQHF.

As concerns this clonotype: Relative to the germline gene, one junction end is altered; a read error may explain this. This chain links TRBV7-2 with TRBJ1-2; TRBD1 is a possible D gene (5 bases). This CDR3 has 12 residues. Germline lookup yields CDR1 SGHTA and CDR2 FQGNSA. The CDR3, as DNA: TGTGCCAGCAGCTTAGCGGGGGGAAAGGTCCTCTTC. Its protein product is CASSLAGGKVLF.

The rearrangement joins TRBV20-1 to TRBJ2-7; D gene unclear. V was clipped by 3 bases and J by 3 bases, with 6 bases between them. This CDR3 region has 11 residues. Germline CDR1 reads DFQATT; CDR2 reads SNEGSKA (reference sequence). CDR3 residues: CSARRNYEQYF. The CDR3 bases are TGCAGTGCTAGGAGGAACTACGAGCAGTACTTC.

The V and J genes are TRBV2 and TRBJ2-7; D is possibly TRBD1 (5 bases). V was cut by 7 bases and J by 9 bases, with 16 bases left in between. The CDR3 length is 12 residues. Germline CDR1 SNHLY, CDR2 FYNNEI. The CDR3 bases are TGTGCCAGCACGCGATCGACAGTCGCGCAGTACTTC. It is translated as CASTRSTVAQYF.

The rearrangement links TRBV5-1 to TRBJ1-5, with unresolved D. The CDR3 totals 14 residues. The germline CDR1 and CDR2 sequences are SGHRS and YFSETQ. V gave up 7 bases and J gave up 4 bases, with 15 bases separating them. Written as DNA, the CDR3 is TGCGCCAGCTTCTCCTTTTGGGAAAATCAGCCCCAGCATTTT. This encodes CASFSFWENQPQHF.

This clonotype was seen many times. The rearrangement links TRBV6-5 to TRBJ2-6; a possible D gene is TRBD1 (5 bases). V lost 0 bases and J 1 base, leaving 16 bases between the germline ends. Germline CDR1 and CDR2: MNHEY and SVGAGI. The CDR3 has 19 amino acids. For the CDR3, the DNA is TGTGCCAGCAGTTACTCCTTGGGGCAGTTGCTTTCTGGGGCCAACGTCCTGACTTTC. Protein: CASSYSLGQLLSGANVLTF.

This clonotype was recorded a few times. The genes are TRBV14 and TRBJ1-6; D is ambiguous. V was clipped by 4 bases and J by 6 bases, with 7 bases between them. The CDR3 contains 13 residues. The germline V gene has CDR1 SGHDN and CDR2 FVKESK. The CDR3 loop reads CASSPFPNSPLHF. The CDR3 region has the DNA TGTGCCAGCAGCCCTTTTCCTAATTCACCCCTCCACTTT.

V usage is TRBV30 and J usage is TRBJ2-3, with 7 bases matching TRBD2. CDR1 and CDR2 (germline): GTSNPN, SVGIG (reference sequence). With V trimmed by 5 bases and J by 1 base, 9 bases remained unmatched. The CDR3 spans 15 residues. CDR3 in amino acids: CAWAGLDSRTDTQYF. The CDR3 DNA follows: TGTGCCTGGGCCGGACTAGACTCCCGCACAGATACGCAGTATTTT.

V usage is TRBV7-8 and J usage is TRBJ1-2; D is uncertain. Germline V gene lookup returns CDR1 SGHVS and CDR2 FQNEAQ. Between the trimmed V and J ends, which lost 5 bases and 4 bases, there was a span of 8 bases. The CDR3 covers 12 residues. The CDR3 reads CASSANLYGYTF. CDR3 bases: TGTGCCAGCAGCGCGAACCTCTATGGCTACACCTTC.

The chain joins TRBV7-9 to TRBJ2-2; TRBD1 is a possible D gene (5 bases). In germline, CDR1 is SEHNR, CDR2 FQNEAQ (reference sequence). This CDR3 spans 15 amino acids. V lost 7 bases to trimming and J lost 2 bases, with 14 bases between them. CDR3 in amino acids: CASTSPGHNTGELFF. CDR3 coding DNA: TGTGCCAGCACCTCCCCAGGACATAACACCGGGGAGCTGTTTTTT.

DNA of the CDR3: TGTGCCACCAGTGATTCCTTTGGGACAGGGCCCAATCAGCCCCAGCATTTT. Translated: CATSDSFGTGPNQPQHF. The genes are TRBV24-1 and TRBJ1-5, with TRBD1 matching over 9 bases. V lost 2 bases and J lost 3; bases outside the gene matches: 7. This CDR3 is built from 17 residues. From germline, CDR1 is KGHDR and CDR2 SFDVKD.

V usage is TRBV12-3 or TRBV12-4 and J usage is TRBJ1-1; no clear D. The CDR3 totals 11 residues. Between the trimmed V and J ends, which lost 6 bases and 8 bases, there was a span of 10 bases. The CDR3 region is CASSRDFEAFF. The DNA of the CDR3 is TGTGCCAGCAGCCGAGACTTCGAAGCTTTCTTT.